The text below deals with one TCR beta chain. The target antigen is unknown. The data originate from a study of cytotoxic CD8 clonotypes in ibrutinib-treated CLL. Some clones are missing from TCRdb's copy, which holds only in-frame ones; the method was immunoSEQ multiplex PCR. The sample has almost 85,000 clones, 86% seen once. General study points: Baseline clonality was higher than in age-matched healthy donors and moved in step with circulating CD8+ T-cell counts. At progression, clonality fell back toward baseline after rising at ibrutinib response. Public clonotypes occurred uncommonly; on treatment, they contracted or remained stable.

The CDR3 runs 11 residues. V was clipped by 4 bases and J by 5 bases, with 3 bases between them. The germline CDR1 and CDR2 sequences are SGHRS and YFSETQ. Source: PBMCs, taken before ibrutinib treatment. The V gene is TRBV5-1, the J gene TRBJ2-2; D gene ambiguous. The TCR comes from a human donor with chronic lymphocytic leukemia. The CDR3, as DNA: TGCGCCAGCAGCATAACCGGGGAGCTGTTTTTT. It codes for CASSITGELFF.